This T cell receptor (beta chain) originates from a study of shared clonotypes between healthy human individuals. Study summary: A couple of women and a few men aged 18 to 49 made up the donors.

Here immunoSEQ multiplex PCR was the method, and the copy in TCRdb shows in-frame clones only, minus some. The profile shows about 2.3 million clones, 85% to 95% of them singletons. Healthy adults negative for HIV, lacking recent acute infections or vaccinations, served as donors. Notes on this clone: In the same sample, other DNA sequences code for this CDR3.

This CDR3 comprises 14 residues. V was pared by 2 bases and J by 1 base, with 1 base of the junction left unmatched. Germline V gene lookup returns CDR1 SGHTA and CDR2 FQGNSA. The TCR comes from a man aged 18 to 30 in good health. Some clones in this sample may be carry-over from other donors' samples. Material: naive CD4+ T cells from PBMCs. The subset is: CD45RA+ positively selected. The chain employs TRBV7-2 and TRBJ2-7, with 8 bases identical to TRBD1. CDR3 nucleotides: TGTGCCAGCAGCTTAAGACAGGGGTCCTACGAGCAGTACTTC. Protein sequence: CASSLRQGSYEQYF.